This T cell receptor (beta chain) was found in a study of CD8 T cells in Susac syndrome. V lost 5 bases to trimming and J lost 4 bases, with 17 bases between them. The germline gives CDR1 SEHNR, CDR2 FQNEAQ (reference sequence). CDR3 size: 15 residues. Random hexamers were used to reverse transcribe about 0.5 to 1 ug of RNA. TCR beta CDR3 was amplified by immunoSEQ multiplex PCR. This amplification extended across 54 Vbeta and 13 Jbeta segments. TCRdb reprocessed the immunoSEQ multiplex PCR reads with MiXCR, giving one entry per CDR3 protein. Altogether some 140,000 distinct CDR3 sequences are present, 80% to 85% being singletons, with the ten largest covering about 0.51%. The T cells that were sequenced for TCR beta were CD8+ and CD4+ cells from blood. Included as multiple sclerosis controls were treatment-naive patients who had stable or active relapsing-remitting disease. Isolation of CD8+ and CD4+ T cells was performed negatively, whereas enrichment of TEMRA cells was done by FACS.

The sample taken for sequencing was CD8+ T cells from PBMCs. The origin of this receptor is a human donor with multiple sclerosis. The chain joins TRBV7-9 to TRBJ1-2; the D is unclear. The CDR3 here is CASSPLEGSSYGYTF. The DNA of the CDR3 is TGTGCCAGCAGCCCCCTTGAGGGATCTAGCTATGGCTACACCTTC.